A single TCR beta chain is shown here with its context. Sequencing used immunoSEQ multiplex PCR; TCRdb keeps in-frame clones, though not all of them. Counted here are 220,000 or so clones, 84% occurring once; the ten biggest clones make up roughly 6.2%. Cohorts were determined from participant-reported clinical history. Among Cohort 3 donors, those recovered had two negative PCRs, clearance, or symptom resolution. This sample was included in a study of blood T cell repertoires in COVID-19. Looked up from germline, CDR1 is SEHNR and CDR2 is FQNEAQ (reference sequence). CDR3 length: 19 residues. V lost 4 bases, J lost 0 bases, and 9 bases stayed unmatched.

The sequence derives from a woman aged 40 to 50 who had recovered from COVID-19. Specimen: PBMCs or T cells enriched from blood (not recorded which). V usage is TRBV7-9 and J usage is TRBJ1-4; 12 bases map to TRBD1. This CDR3 reads CASSWSVRDRGPTNEKLFF. For the CDR3, the DNA is TGTGCCAGCAGCTGGTCGGTCCGGGACAGGGGGCCAACTAATGAAAAACTGTTTTTT.